These 18 T cell receptor beta chains originate from one sample sequenced in a study of blood T cell repertoires in COVID-19. Assay: immunoSEQ multiplex PCR; the TCRdb copy retains only in-frame clones and omits some. The table has 310,000 or so clones, 80% to 90% seen once. The source material was PBMCs or T cells enriched from blood (not recorded which). The receptors come from a woman aged 18 to 35 who had recovered from COVID-19.

The rearrangement uses TRBV2 and TRBJ2-4; a weak D match, TRBD2 (7 bases). This CDR3 comprises 15 residues. Germline CDR1 and CDR2: SNHLY and FYNNEI. V was trimmed by 7 bases and J by 6 bases, leaving 19 bases between them. The CDR3 loop is CASIPWGGGTNIQYF. DNA for the CDR3: TGTGCCAGCATTCCCTGGGGAGGGGGGACAAACATTCAGTACTTC. Together with reference TRBV2 and TRBJ2-4, the CDR3 gives the full variable domain: EPEVTQTPSHQVTQMGQEVILRCVPISNHLYFYWYRQILGQKVEFLVSFYNNEISEKSEIFDDQFSVERPDGSNFTLKIRSTKLEDSAMYFCASIPWGGGTNIQYFGAGTRLSVL.

The chain recombines TRBV7-2 with TRBJ1-2; D unclear. V lost 1 base and J lost 7, with 16 bases in between. CDR3 length: 15 residues. Per the germline V gene, CDR1 is SGHTA and CDR2 is FQGNSA. The CDR3 region has the DNA TGTGCCAGCAGCTTAGTTAGCCCCACCCAGAGTGGCTACACCTTC. Translating it yields CASSLVSPTQSGYTF.

The chain joins TRBV9 to TRBJ1-5; the D gene is possibly TRBD1 (6 bases). Germline V gives CDR1 SGDLS, CDR2 YYNGEE. The CDR3 is 14 amino acids. Trimming stripped 4 bases from V and 0 bases from J, with 8 bases between. CDR3 protein: CASSTGYSNQPQHF. The DNA of the CDR3 is TGTGCCAGCAGCACAGGGTATAGCAATCAGCCCCAGCATTTT.

The chain uses TRBV4-3 and TRBJ2-5, with TRBD2 matching over 8 bases. With 0 bases clipped from V and 4 bases from J, the junction kept 4 bases outside the gene matches. CDR3 size: 15 residues. Germline CDR1 and CDR2: LGHNA and YSLEER. CDR3 sequence (DNA): TGCGCCAGCAGCCAAGATAGGAGCGGGGGAGAGACCCAGTACTTC. It codes for CASSQDRSGGETQYF.

This chain uses TRBV28 with TRBJ1-2; possibly TRBD1 for D (6 bases). The germline V and J ends were trimmed by 2 bases and 8 bases, with 12 bases remaining between them. Germline V gives CDR1 MDHEN, CDR2 SYDVKM. The CDR3 has 13 residues. CDR3 sequence (DNA): TGTGCCAGCAGTTTAAACAGGGAGCGCGGCTACACCTTC. Translating gives CASSLNRERGYTF.

The chain employs TRBV7-2 and TRBJ1-2; unclear D gene. This CDR3 is built from 15 residues. V was clipped by 1 base and J by 3 bases, with 12 bases between them. CDR1 is SGHTA, CDR2 FQGNSA, per germline. CDR3 region: CASSLDAAVYYGYTF. In DNA, the CDR3 is TGTGCCAGCAGCTTAGACGCGGCAGTCTACTATGGCTACACCTTC.

The sample holds a few counts of this clone. V and J are TRBV4-3 and TRBJ2-1, with D perhaps TRBD1 (7 bases). CDR1 and CDR2 (germline): LGHNA, YSLEER. V lost 0 bases and J lost 5, with 20 bases in between. CDR3 length: 18 residues. The CDR3 loop reads CASSQDSSWQGGDNEQFF. CDR3 nucleotide sequence: TGCGCCAGCAGCCAAGATTCGTCTTGGCAGGGGGGAGACAATGAGCAGTTCTTC.

The chain combines TRBV9 with TRBJ1-2, with 7 bases fitting TRBD1. The J segment lost 6 bases and the V segment lost 4 bases, leaving 9 bases of the junction unmatched. Germline V lookup: CDR1 SGDLS, CDR2 YYNGEE. The CDR3 runs 14 residues. As DNA, the CDR3 is TGTGCCAGCAGCCCCCTCGACAGGGTGGATGGCTACACCTTC. This encodes CASSPLDRVDGYTF.

The V and J genes are TRBV2 and TRBJ1-5, with no clear D. CDR3 length: 12 residues. Trimming took 8 bases from V and 0 from J, leaving 5 bases between them. CDR1 is SNHLY, CDR2 FYNNEI, per germline. The CDR3 region has the DNA TGTGCCAGCGGAGATAGCAATCAGCCCCAGCATTTT. Its translation is CASGDSNQPQHF.

The CDR3 DNA follows: TGTGCCATCAGTGTCCTACAGGGGGCTCGTACTGAAGCTTTCTTT. As protein: CAISVLQGARTEAFF. The genes are TRBV10-3 and TRBJ1-1; TRBD1 matches 9 bases. V was clipped by 4 bases and J by 5 bases; unmatched bases: 8. The CDR3 length is 15 residues. CDR1 and CDR2 from the germline V gene are ENHRY and SYGVKD.

The J gene is TRBJ1-2, the V gene TRBV28; tentative D call: TRBD1 (6 bases). V gave up 5 bases and J gave up 6 bases, with 16 bases separating them. The CDR3 consists of 14 residues. Germline V gene lookup returns CDR1 MDHEN and CDR2 SYDVKM. CDR3 coding DNA: TGTGCCAGCAGTCCCCCTCACAGGGCTCATGGCTACACCTTC. It encodes CASSPPHRAHGYTF.

The rearrangement uses TRBV15 and TRBJ1-5; D might be TRBD1 (5 bases). Trimming pared 5 bases from V and 4 bases from J, leaving 9 bases between. This CDR3 is 13 amino acids long. The germline gives CDR1 LNHNV, CDR2 YYDKDF (reference sequence). This CDR3 reads CATSQQVNQPQHF. The CDR3 coding sequence is TGTGCCACCAGCCAACAGGTAAATCAGCCCCAGCATTTT. Filled out from reference TRBV15 and TRBJ1-5, the complete variable domain reads DAMVIQNPRYQVTQFGKPVTLSCSQTLNHNVMYWYQQKSSQAPKLLFHYYDKDFNNEADTPDNFQSRRPNTSFCFLDIRSPGLGDTAMYLCATSQQVNQPQHFGDGTRLSIL.

The chain uses TRBV7-2 and TRBJ1-1; 8 positions match TRBD1. This CDR3 comprises 13 residues. The junction had 4 bases not matched to a gene; V was cut back by 6 bases and J by 4 bases. The germline CDR1 and CDR2 sequences are SGHTA and FQGNSA. The chain's CDR3 is CASRITGGTEAFF. CDR3 bases: TGTGCCAGCAGGATAACAGGGGGCACTGAAGCTTTCTTT.

Only one count was recorded for this clone. The gene calls are TRBV4-2 and TRBJ2-7, with D maybe TRBD2 (7 bases). Trimming removed 0 bases at V and 2 bases at J, with 11 bases between. CDR3 size: 15 residues. CDR1 is LGHNA and CDR2 is YNFKEQ in the germline V gene. The CDR3 is CASSQDYGGPYEQYF. CDR3 nucleotide sequence: TGTGCCAGCAGCCAAGATTACGGGGGGCCCTACGAGCAGTACTTC.

The J gene is TRBJ2-1, the V gene TRBV7-2, with a weak D call TRBD2 (6 bases). This CDR3 has 15 amino acids. Trimming pared 5 bases from V and 0 bases from J, leaving 11 bases between. Per germline, CDR1 SGHTA and CDR2 FQGNSA. The CDR3 bases are TGTGCCAGCAGCACTATGGGGGGCTCCTACAATGAGCAGTTCTTC. This codes for CASSTMGGSYNEQFF.

This clone was recorded once. V gene TRBV5-4 combines with J gene TRBJ2-7, with D tentatively TRBD1 (5 bases). Germline assignment: CDR1 SGHNT and CDR2 YYREEE (reference sequence). V shed 5 bases and J shed 3 bases, with 9 bases lying between them. There are 12 residues in the CDR3. This chain's CDR3 is CASSSQGYEQYF. The CDR3, as DNA: TGTGCCAGCAGTAGCCAGGGCTACGAGCAGTACTTC.

The rearrangement links TRBV6-5 to TRBJ1-1; D uncertain. The V and J ends lost 6 bases and 0 bases respectively, with 14 bases between them. This CDR3 is built from 15 residues. The germline CDR1 and CDR2 sequences are MNHEY and SVGAGI. CDR3 DNA: TGTGCCAGCAGGCGCCTTCGTGGTCTGAACACTGAAGCTTTCTTT. Translating it yields CASRRLRGLNTEAFF.

The chain uses TRBV28 and TRBJ1-2; the match to TRBD1 covers 7 bases. There are 14 residues in the CDR3. CDR1 and CDR2 (germline): MDHEN, SYDVKM. The J segment lost 4 bases and the V segment lost 2 bases, leaving 4 bases of the junction unmatched. The CDR3 DNA reads as TGTGCCAGCAGTTTAAGCAGGGGGGCCTATGGCTACACCTTC. It encodes CASSLSRGAYGYTF.